These T cell receptor beta chains were read from a single sample in a study of CD8+CD57+ T cells in acquired aplastic anemia. MiXCR, applied by TCRdb to the reads, yields one record per CDR3 protein. Altogether about 180,000 distinct CDR3 sequences are present, about 44% being singletons, with the ten largest covering roughly 13%. The sequencing sample was made of sorted CD4+, CD8+, or CD8+CD57+ T cells (not recorded which) from PBMCs. Receptor source: a human donor with aplastic anemia. Both conserved end residues are part of each CDR3. D genes are given only for firm matches. Not all rows give a size; the values are once, few, many and, for expanded clones, a class.

CDR3aa	CDR3nt	d_gene	v_gene	j_gene	abundance
CASSFGLELTDTQYF	TGTGCCAGCAGCTTTGGACTAGAACTCACAGATACGCAGTATTTT	TRBD2	TRBV5-5	TRBJ2-3	many
CASGSRGEGAGELFF	TGCGCCAGCGGGTCCCGAGGGGAAGGCGCCGGGGAGCTGTTTTTT	NA	TRBV5-1	TRBJ2-2	many
CASSQGVPSGGDEQFF	TGTGCCAGCAGCCAAGGCGTTCCTAGTGGTGGCGATGAGCAGTTCTTC	NA	TRBV3-1	TRBJ2-1	NA
CASSLRTGGFGDSPLHF	TGTGCCAGCAGCCTCCGGACAGGGGGATTTGGGGATTCACCCCTCCACTTT	TRBD1	TRBV12-3/TRBV12-4	TRBJ1-6	many
CASTDRLQREQYF	TGTGCCAGCACCGACAGGCTCCAAAGAGAGCAGTACTTC	NA	TRBV6-1	TRBJ2-7	once
CASSLGTGGSNTEAFF	TGTGCCAGCAGCTTAGGGACAGGGGGATCCAACACTGAAGCTTTCTTT	TRBD1	TRBV11-1	TRBJ1-1	NA
CASSLTVGQGRCNQPQHF	TGTGCCAGCAGCTTAACCGTGGGACAGGGGAGATGCAATCAGCCCCAGCATTTT	TRBD1	TRBV7-3	TRBJ1-5	NA
CATSSYRTNQPQHF	TGTGCCACCAGCAGTTACAGAACTAATCAGCCCCAGCATTTT	NA	TRBV15	TRBJ1-5	few
CASSMGTALYSNQPQHF	TGTGCCAGTAGTATGGGGACAGCACTTTATAGCAATCAGCCCCAGCATTTT	TRBD1	TRBV19	TRBJ1-5	many
CASSSGTGETYGYTF	TGTGCCAGCAGCTCGGGGACAGGGGAGACCTATGGCTACACCTTC	TRBD1	TRBV7-6	TRBJ1-2	once
CASSQLALLTYEQYF	TGTGCCAGCAGCCAACTAGCTTTACTTACCTACGAGCAGTACTTC	NA	TRBV7-8	TRBJ2-7	many
CSARDQQDPSYEQYF	TGCAGTGCTAGAGATCAACAGGACCCCTCCTACGAGCAGTACTTC	NA	TRBV20-1	TRBJ2-7	NA
CASSGPGGQPQHF	TGCGCCAGCAGTGGACCGGGCGGCCAGCCCCAGCATTTT	NA	TRBV10-1	TRBJ1-5	NA
CASIAQDTEAFF	TGTGCCAGCATAGCCCAGGACACTGAAGCTTTCTTT	NA	TRBV7-9	TRBJ1-1	NA
CATSRERGTYEQYF	TGTGCCACGTCTCGGGAGCGGGGGACCTACGAGCAGTACTTC	TRBD2	TRBV7-2	TRBJ2-7	once
CASSLTRVTQYF	TGTGCCAGCAGCCTGACTCGAGTGACCCAGTACTTC	NA	TRBV7-6	TRBJ2-5	many
CSARSGGTNIQYF	TGCAGTGCTCGTAGCGGGGGAACAAACATTCAGTACTTC	TRBD2	TRBV20-1	TRBJ2-4	many
CASSRTGSEQYF	TGTGCCAGCAGTCGGACAGGGTCCGAGCAGTACTTC	TRBD1	TRBV2	TRBJ2-7	NA
CASSLQGRPTDTQYF	TGCGCCAGCAGCTTACAGGGCCGCCCCACAGATACGCAGTATTTT	NA	TRBV5-1	TRBJ2-3	many
CASRAGGNRDNEQFF	TGTGCCAGCAGGGCAGGGGGGAACCGGGATAATGAGCAGTTCTTC	NA	TRBV6-1	TRBJ2-1	NA
CASSQRQGSYNEQFF	TGTGCCAGCAGCCAACGACAGGGAAGTTACAATGAGCAGTTCTTC	TRBD1	TRBV7-6	TRBJ2-1	many
CATRQGAGPQHF	TGCGCCACCCGACAGGGAGCAGGGCCCCAGCATTTT	TRBD1	TRBV10-2	TRBJ1-5	NA
CASTQGEGVGDMNTEAFF	TGTGCCAGCACACAGGGGGAGGGAGTAGGCGATATGAACACTGAAGCTTTCTTT	TRBD1	TRBV6-1	TRBJ1-1	NA
CASSITYQETQYF	TGTGCCAGCAGTATTACATACCAAGAGACCCAGTACTTC	NA	TRBV2	TRBJ2-5	NA
CATSVGTGTDTQYF	TGTGCCACCAGTGTTGGGACAGGCACAGATACGCAGTATTTT	TRBD1	TRBV24-1	TRBJ2-3	NA
CASSGQKGDETQYF	TGTGCCAGCTCGGGACAAAAAGGGGATGAGACCCAGTACTTC	NA	TRBV2	TRBJ2-5	few
CASSEAPRVITDTQYF	TGTGCCAGCAGTGAAGCCCCCCGGGTCATCACAGATACGCAGTATTTT	NA	TRBV2	TRBJ2-3	NA
CASSPAGSYNEQFF	TGTGCCAGCTCCCCCGCGGGGTCCTACAATGAGCAGTTCTTC	NA	TRBV18	TRBJ2-1	NA
CASSRPPGTSSYEQYF	TGTGCCAGCAGCCGCCCACCCGGGACTAGCTCCTACGAGCAGTACTTC	TRBD2	TRBV27	TRBJ2-7	NA
CASTTVGAEAFF	TGTGCCAGCACCACAGTCGGGGCCGAGGCTTTCTTT	NA	TRBV2	TRBJ1-1	few
CSARTGGQETQYF	TGCAGTGCTAGGACGGGGGGGCAAGAGACCCAGTACTTC	TRBD2	TRBV20-1	TRBJ2-5	NA
CSAPGVLAGDQETQYF	TGCAGTGCCCCCGGAGTGTTAGCGGGCGATCAAGAGACCCAGTACTTC	TRBD2	TRBV20-1	TRBJ2-5	NA
CASSLEHENIQYF	TGTGCCAGCAGCCTAGAGCACGAAAACATTCAGTACTTC	NA	TRBV7-2	TRBJ2-4	NA
CASSVQETQYF	TGTGCCAGCAGCGTCCAAGAGACCCAGTACTTC	NA	TRBV5-1	TRBJ2-5	few
CASSVVSGNTGELFF	TGTGCCAGCAGCGTAGTATCAGGGAACACCGGGGAGCTGTTTTTT	NA	TRBV9	TRBJ2-2	NA
CASSFMRGQPQHF	TGTGCCAGCAGCTTCATGAGGGGTCAGCCCCAGCATTTT	NA	TRBV5-6	TRBJ1-5	once
CAISEGLGAEQFF	TGTGCCATCAGTGAGGGACTGGGGGCCGAGCAGTTCTTC	NA	TRBV10-3	TRBJ2-1	many
CSARDSLNNYEQYF	TGCAGTGCTCGGGACTCCCTTAATAACTACGAGCAGTACTTC	NA	TRBV20-1	TRBJ2-7	few
CATSKAEKHYEQYF	TGTGCCACCAGCAAGGCAGAAAAACACTACGAGCAGTACTTC	NA	TRBV15	TRBJ2-7	NA
CSVNLGTSSYEQYF	TGCAGCGTCAACCTCGGGACTAGCTCCTACGAGCAGTACTTC	TRBD2	TRBV29-1	TRBJ2-7	NA
CASSWGVLETQYF	TGCGCCAGCAGCTGGGGTGTGTTAGAGACCCAGTACTTC	NA	TRBV4-1	TRBJ2-5	NA
CASRVTGGNGYTF	TGTGCCAGCAGAGTTACAGGGGGTAACGGCTACACCTTC	TRBD1	TRBV16	TRBJ1-2	many
CASSPRQGSQETQYF	TGTGCCAGCTCACCACGACAGGGTAGCCAAGAGACCCAGTACTTC	TRBD1	TRBV18	TRBJ2-5	NA
CASSLVKANTEAFF	TGTGCCAGCAGCTTAGTAAAAGCGAACACTGAAGCTTTCTTT	NA	TRBV7-2	TRBJ1-1	once
CASSTRDRIMAQHF	TGTGCCAGTAGTACTAGGGACAGAATTATGGCCCAGCATTTT	TRBD1	TRBV19	TRBJ1-5	many
CASNPGPYF	TGCGCCAGCAACCCGGGGCCATACTTC	NA	TRBV5-1	TRBJ2-7	NA
CAISESGQGQEPQHF	TGTGCCATCAGTGAGTCGGGGCAGGGACAGGAGCCCCAGCATTTT	TRBD1	TRBV10-3	TRBJ1-5	few
CAGTYRVGSEAFF	TGTGCCGGCACCTATAGGGTTGGGTCTGAAGCTTTCTTT	NA	TRBV7-8	TRBJ1-1	once
CASGSSGGTYEQYF	TGTGCCAGCGGGTCAAGCGGGGGAACCTACGAGCAGTACTTC	TRBD2	TRBV7-3	TRBJ2-7	few
CASRQGAGLTYEQYF	TGTGCCAGCCGCCAGGGAGCGGGACTAACCTACGAGCAGTACTTC	TRBD2	TRBV2	TRBJ2-7	NA